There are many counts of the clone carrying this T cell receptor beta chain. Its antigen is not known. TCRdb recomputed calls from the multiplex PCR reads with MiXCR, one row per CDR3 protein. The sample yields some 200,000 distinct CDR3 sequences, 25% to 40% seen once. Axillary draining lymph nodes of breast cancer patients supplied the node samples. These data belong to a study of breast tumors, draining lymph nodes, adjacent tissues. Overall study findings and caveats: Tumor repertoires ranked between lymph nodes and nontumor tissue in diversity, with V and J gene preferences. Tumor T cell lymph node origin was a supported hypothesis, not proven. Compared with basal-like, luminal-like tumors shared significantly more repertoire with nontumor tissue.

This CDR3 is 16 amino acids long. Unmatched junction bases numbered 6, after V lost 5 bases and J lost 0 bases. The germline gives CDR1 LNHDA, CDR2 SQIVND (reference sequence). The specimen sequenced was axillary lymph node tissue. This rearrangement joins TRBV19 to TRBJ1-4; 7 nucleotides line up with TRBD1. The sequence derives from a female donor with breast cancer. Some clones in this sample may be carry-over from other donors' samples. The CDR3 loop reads CASSPVGTATNEKLFF. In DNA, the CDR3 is TGTGCCAGTAGTCCAGTGGGGACAGCAACTAATGAAAAACTGTTTTTT.